Following are 3 T cell receptor beta chains from one sample sequenced in a study of neurological immune-mediated disorders. TCRdb re-analysed the 5' RACE reads in MiXCR, keeping a single row per CDR3 protein. The sample carries 60,000 to 90,000 distinct CDR3 sequences, about a tenth recorded once. The time point denotes: longitudinal time-point 1 (baseline). Material for sequencing was PBMCs. These receptors all come from a man under 40 in good health.

This clonotype was picked up many times. This chain uses TRBV3-1 with TRBJ1-6, with 7 bases lining up with TRBD1. Germline CDR1 LGHDT, CDR2 YNNKEL (reference sequence). The CDR3 runs 14 residues. J lost 10 bases, V lost 6 bases, and 9 bases had no gene match. Written as DNA, the CDR3 is TGTGCCAGCAGAAACGGACAGGCGGGATCACCCCTCCACTTT. Its protein is CASRNGQAGSPLHF.

This clonotype has a count of ten or more. The V call is TRBV7-2, the J call TRBJ2-5; D ambiguous. CDR3 length equals 11 residues. The V end was cut by 5 bases, the J end by 4 bases, with 5 bases between. Germline CDR1 is SGHTA and CDR2 is FQGNSA. CDR3 coding DNA: TGTGCCAGCAGCGCTTTAGAGACCCAGTACTTC. The encoded protein is CASSALETQYF.

This clonotype was counted many times. CDR3 loop: CASSLPTSYNEQFF. In nucleotides, the CDR3 is TGTGCCAGCAGCTTACCTACCTCCTACAATGAGCAGTTCTTC. The genes are TRBV14 and TRBJ2-1; no clear D gene. The CDR3 totals 14 residues. Germline V lookup: CDR1 SGHDN, CDR2 FVKESK. Trimming removed 5 bases at V and 0 bases at J, with 8 bases between.